The 7 T cell receptor beta chains below were found in one sample sequenced in a study of T cells in Graves' hyperthyroidism and ophthalmopathy. TCR beta CDR3 sequences were amplified from RNA transcripts. The HTBI primer set was used in a first-round RT-PCR of the TCR CDR3. TCRdb analysed the multiplex PCR reads with MiXCR anew, one entry per CDR3 protein. The sample yields about 50,000 distinct CDR3 sequences, about 50% seen once. The sequenced sample was blood. The receptors come from a woman aged 25 to 39 with Graves' ophthalmopathy.

This clonotype was recorded at least ten times. CDR3 sequence reads: CSASRRGDTQYF. The CDR3 DNA sequence: TGCAGTGCCTCCCGCCGGGGGGATACGCAGTATTTT. The chain has TRBV20-1 and TRBJ2-3; tentative D call: TRBD2 (6 bases). CDR1 DFQATT and CDR2 SNEGSKA come from the germline V gene (reference sequence). V lost 6 bases to trimming and J lost 6 bases, with 13 bases between them. The CDR3 sequence is 12 residues long.

This clonotype is a singleton in its sample. V is TRBV9 and J is TRBJ1-1; D unclear. V lost 2 bases to trimming and J lost 2 bases, with 10 bases between them. Germline assignment: CDR1 SGDLS and CDR2 YYNGEE. The CDR3 extends over 14 amino acids. The CDR3 sequence is CASSVGSSNTEAFF. CDR3 nucleotides: TGTGCCAGCAGCGTGGGCAGCAGCAACACTGAAGCTTTCTTT.

About this clonotype itself: The junction departs from germline at one end; a sequencing error may be responsible. The chain carries TRBV7-9 and TRBJ2-5; D is perhaps TRBD1 (6 bases). This CDR3 has 15 amino acids. Per the germline V gene, CDR1 is SEHNR and CDR2 is FQNEAQ (reference sequence). The CDR3 DNA sequence: TGTGCCAGCAGCTTATCGGGACAAGGTACGGAGACCCAGGACTTC. This codes for CASSLSGQGTETQDF.

This clonotype was found many times. The V gene is TRBV6-5, the J gene TRBJ1-2; no clear D gene. The CDR3 loop spans 12 amino acids. Germline V CDR1 and CDR2: MNHEY, SVGAGI. V was shortened by 2 bases and J by 2 bases, with 3 bases between the two germline ends. CDR3 DNA sequence: TGTGCCAGCAGTTACGGCAACTATGGCTACACCTTC. This translates into CASSYGNYGYTF.

This clonotype was observed at least ten times. The chain carries TRBV7-9 and TRBJ1-4, with unresolved D. V lost 3 bases and J lost 2, with 19 bases in between. The CDR3 has 18 amino acids. Germline V gives CDR1 SEHNR, CDR2 FQNEAQ (reference sequence). CDR3 in amino acids: CASSLRKAVTATNEKLFF. In DNA form, the CDR3 reads TGTGCCAGCAGCTTGAGGAAGGCTGTCACGGCCACTAATGAAAAACTGTTTTTT.

At least ten counts were recorded for this clonotype. The chain employs TRBV6-1 and TRBJ1-3; no definite D call. The ends were cut back, 1 base at V and 5 bases at J, with 6 bases in the middle. CDR3 length equals 13 residues. Germline V gene lookup returns CDR1 MNHNS and CDR2 SASEGT. The CDR3 DNA follows: TGTGCCAGCAGTGAAGATAGGAGAAACACCATATATTTT. Translated: CASSEDRRNTIYF.

This clonotype was seen many times. This sequence joins TRBV14 and TRBJ2-2; the D gene is possibly TRBD2 (5 bases). The V gene lost 2 bases and the J gene lost 2 bases, with 9 bases spanning the gap. Per germline, CDR1 SGHDN and CDR2 FVKESK. This CDR3 contains 15 residues. The CDR3 sequence is CASSQWGVNTGELFF. The CDR3, as DNA: TGTGCCAGCAGCCAATGGGGAGTAAACACCGGGGAGCTGTTTTTT.